This passage covers 7 T cell receptor beta chains from one sample sequenced in a study of CD8 T cells in ankylosing spondylitis. MiXCR, run by TCRdb on the 5' RACE reads, gives a single entry per CDR3 protein. The sample has under 250,000 distinct CDR3 sequences, over 9.5% seen once. The sequencing input was blood, either unsorted or a sorted T cell fraction (not recorded which). Source of these receptors: a male donor with ankylosing spondylitis or in good health (not recorded which).

This clonotype was counted many times. The gene calls are TRBV29-1 and TRBJ2-3, with 12 positions matching TRBD2. This CDR3 has 14 amino acids. Trimming cost V 4 bases and J 2 bases; bases outside gene matches: 1. The germline V gene has CDR1 SQVTM and CDR2 ANQGSEA. The chain's CDR3 is CSVGTSGATDTQYF. In DNA, the CDR3 is TGCAGCGTTGGGACTAGCGGGGCCACAGATACGCAGTATTTT.

This clonotype has more than one count but fewer than ten. The V gene is TRBV11-1, the J gene TRBJ2-3; weak D call: TRBD2 (6 bases). Germline lookup yields CDR1 SGHAT and CDR2 FQDESV (reference sequence). The CDR3 is made up of 20 amino acids. Between the trimmed V and J ends, which lost 2 bases and 2 bases, there was a span of 26 bases. CDR3 bases: TGTGCCAGCAGCTTAACGGGTTTTCGCGGGAACACCCTTTACACAGATACGCAGTATTTT. It yields the protein CASSLTGFRGNTLYTDTQYF.

Only a few counts were recorded for this clonotype. V and J are TRBV11-2 and TRBJ1-1; D perhaps matches TRBD1 (5 bases). The CDR3 has 14 residues. The V and J ends lost 1 base and 3 bases respectively, with 9 bases between them. CDR1 is SGHAT and CDR2 is FQNNGV in the germline V gene. The CDR3 nucleotides are TGTGCCAGCAGCTTAGGGGGGAGGGACACTGAAGCTTTCTTT. Translated: CASSLGGRDTEAFF. The variable domain in full, completed from reference TRBV11-2 and TRBJ1-1, reads EAGVAQSPRYKIIEKRQSVAFWCNPISGHATLYWYQQILGQGPKLLIQFQNNGVVDDSQLPKDRFSAERLKGVDSTLKIQPAKLEDSAVYLCASSLGGRDTEAFFGQGTRLTVV.

This clonotype has a count of ten or more. This chain connects TRBV7-2 to TRBJ1-1; D remains ambiguous. This CDR3 region has 17 residues. Germline V gene data show CDR1 as SGHTA and CDR2 as FQGNSA. V gave up 2 bases and J gave up 0 bases, with 16 bases separating them. The CDR3 spells CASSLRPGVHMNTEAFF. The CDR3 region has the DNA TGTGCCAGCAGCTTAAGGCCAGGCGTACACATGAACACTGAAGCTTTCTTT. Combining the CDR3 with reference TRBV7-2 and TRBJ1-1 gives the whole variable domain GAGVSQSPSNKVTEKGKDVELRCDPISGHTALYWYRQSLGQGLEFLIYFQGNSAPDKSGLPSDRFSAERTGGSVSTLTIQRTQQEDSAVYLCASSLRPGVHMNTEAFFGQGTRLTVV.

This clonotype was observed at least ten times. V and J are TRBV5-1 and TRBJ2-3; 7 bases are a match to TRBD2. V trimming: 4 bases; J trimming: 3 bases; junction bases outside the gene matches: 11. Per germline, CDR1 SGHRS and CDR2 YFSETQ. The CDR3 runs to 16 residues. CDR3 in amino acids: CASSPRASGGTDTQYF. Here the CDR3 DNA reads TGCGCCAGCAGCCCGCGGGCTAGCGGAGGAACAGATACGCAGTATTTT.

The sample holds many counts of this clonotype. The chain couples TRBV6-2 or TRBV6-3 to TRBJ2-7; the D is unclear. Germline values: CDR1 MNHEY, CDR2 SVGEGT. The CDR3 length is 13 residues. The V end lost 2 bases, the J end lost 1 base, and 6 bases lay between the germline ends. The CDR3 region is CASSYPLSYEQYF. The CDR3 DNA reads TGTGCCAGCAGTTACCCACTATCCTACGAGCAGTACTTC.

This clonotype appeared many times. V is TRBV4-1 and J is TRBJ1-4; D is ambiguous. The CDR3 totals 14 residues. V was shortened by 1 base and J by 7 bases, with 10 bases between the two germline ends. Germline loops: CDR1 MGHRA, CDR2 YSYEKL. The DNA for the CDR3 is TGCGCCAGCAGCCAAGGATCAAGTCCTGAAAAACTGTTTTTT. Translation: CASSQGSSPEKLFF.